Only a few counts were recorded for the clone carrying this T cell receptor beta chain. The antigen remains unidentified. The sample is drawn from a study of regulatory T cells in long-lasting Graves disease. Arm-PCR of CDR3 regions and iRepertoire HTBI primers were used to build TCR beta libraries. As processed by the authors: Segment identification across samples yielded 62 TRBV and more than twelve TRBJ segments. TCRdb reprocessed the multiplex PCR reads via MiXCR and lists one record per CDR3 protein. Here the V and J calls rest on TCRdb's processing, not on the authors' analysis. The sample records approximately 360,000 distinct CDR3 sequences, 20% to 25% being singletons. The time point was: persistent/refractory GD, antithyroid drugs over 5 years with positive TRAb. PBMC-derived RNA was used for the TCR library. From germline, CDR1 is SEHNR and CDR2 FQNEAQ (reference sequence). This CDR3 contains 15 residues. The junction had 9 bases not matched to a gene; V was cut back by 5 bases and J by 8 bases.

Study-wide points: Fewer public clonotypes were shared by new patients (966) than by persistent patients (approximately 2,700).

V gene TRBV7-9 combines with J gene TRBJ2-1, with 10 bases that match TRBD1. This sequence originates from a woman between 40 and 50 years old with Graves disease. The specimen was peripheral blood mononuclear cells (PBMCs), collected when the disease was refractory, from a patient treated with antithyroid drugs. In DNA form, the CDR3 reads TGTGCCAGCAGCAAAGGCTGGGACAGGGGCGATGAGCAGTTCTTC. This sequence encodes CASSKGWDRGDEQFF.